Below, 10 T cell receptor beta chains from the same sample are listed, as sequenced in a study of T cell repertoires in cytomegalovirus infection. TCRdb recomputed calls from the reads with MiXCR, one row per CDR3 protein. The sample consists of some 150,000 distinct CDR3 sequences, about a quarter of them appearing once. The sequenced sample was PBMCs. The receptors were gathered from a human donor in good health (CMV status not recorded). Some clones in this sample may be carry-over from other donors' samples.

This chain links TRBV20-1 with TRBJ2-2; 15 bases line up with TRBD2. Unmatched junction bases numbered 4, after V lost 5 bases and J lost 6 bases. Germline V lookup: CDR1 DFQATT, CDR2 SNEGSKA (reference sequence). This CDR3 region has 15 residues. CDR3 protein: CSAGLAGGPPGELFF. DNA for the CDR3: TGCAGTGCTGGACTAGCGGGGGGGCCTCCCGGGGAGCTGTTTTTT.

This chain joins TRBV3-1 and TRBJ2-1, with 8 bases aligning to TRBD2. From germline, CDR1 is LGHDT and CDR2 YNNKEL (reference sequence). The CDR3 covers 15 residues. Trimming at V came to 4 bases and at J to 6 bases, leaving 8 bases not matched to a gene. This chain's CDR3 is CASSPSRGGINEQFF. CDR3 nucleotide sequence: TGTGCCAGCAGCCCCTCCCGGGGGGGCATCAATGAGCAGTTCTTC.

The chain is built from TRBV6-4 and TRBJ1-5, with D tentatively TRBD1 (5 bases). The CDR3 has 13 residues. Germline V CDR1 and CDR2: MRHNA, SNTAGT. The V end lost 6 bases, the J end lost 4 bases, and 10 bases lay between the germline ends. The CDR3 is CASSREENQPQHF. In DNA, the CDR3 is TGTGCCAGCAGCAGGGAAGAGAATCAGCCCCAGCATTTT.

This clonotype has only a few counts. The CDR3, as DNA: TGCAGTGCCACCGGGTCCTTAAATCAGCCCCAGCATTTT. Protein product: CSATGSLNQPQHF. The V call is TRBV20-1, the J call TRBJ1-5, with D hard to call. V lost 6 bases and J 4 bases, leaving 13 bases between the germline ends. The germline V gene has CDR1 DFQATT and CDR2 SNEGSKA (reference sequence). CDR3 length equals 13 residues.

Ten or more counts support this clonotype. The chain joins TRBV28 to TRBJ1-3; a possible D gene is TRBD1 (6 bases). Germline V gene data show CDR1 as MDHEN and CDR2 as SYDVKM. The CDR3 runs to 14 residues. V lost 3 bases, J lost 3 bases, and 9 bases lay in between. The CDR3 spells CASSFGQFGNTIYF. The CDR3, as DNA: TGTGCCAGCAGTTTTGGACAGTTTGGAAACACCATATATTTT. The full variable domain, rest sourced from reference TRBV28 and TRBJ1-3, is DVKVTQSSRYLVKRTGEKVFLECVQDMDHENMFWYRQDPGLGLRLIYFSYDVKMKEKGDIPEGYSVSREKKERFSLILESASTNQTSMYLCASSFGQFGNTIYFGEGSWLTVV.

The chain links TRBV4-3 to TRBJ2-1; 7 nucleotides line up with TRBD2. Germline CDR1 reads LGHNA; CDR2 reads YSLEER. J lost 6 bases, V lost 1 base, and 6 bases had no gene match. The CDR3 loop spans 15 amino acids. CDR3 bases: TGCGCCAGCAGCCAAGTGGCGGGAGTTTTCAATGAGCAGTTCTTC. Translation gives CASSQVAGVFNEQFF.

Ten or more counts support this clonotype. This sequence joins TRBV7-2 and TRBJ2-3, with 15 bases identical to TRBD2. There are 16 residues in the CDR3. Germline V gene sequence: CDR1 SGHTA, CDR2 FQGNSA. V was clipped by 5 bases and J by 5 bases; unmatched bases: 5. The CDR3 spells CASSPGTSGGQDTQYF. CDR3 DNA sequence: TGTGCCAGCAGCCCAGGGACTAGCGGGGGGCAAGATACGCAGTATTTT.

The CDR3 region has the DNA TGTGCCAGCAAATTGCTGGGGCCCCGCTCTGGAAACACCATATATTTT. It encodes CASKLLGPRSGNTIYF. The rearrangement links TRBV5-6 to TRBJ1-3; D is perhaps TRBD1 (5 bases). Trimming took 6 bases from V and 0 from J, leaving 16 bases between them. The CDR3 length is 16 residues. Germline values: CDR1 SGHDT, CDR2 YYEEEE.

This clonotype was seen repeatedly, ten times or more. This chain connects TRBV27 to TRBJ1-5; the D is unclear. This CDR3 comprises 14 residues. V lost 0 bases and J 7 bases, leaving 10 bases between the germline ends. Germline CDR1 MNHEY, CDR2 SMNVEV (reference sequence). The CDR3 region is CASSLSKAGQPQHF. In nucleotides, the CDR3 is TGTGCCAGCAGTTTATCGAAGGCCGGCCAGCCCCAGCATTTT.

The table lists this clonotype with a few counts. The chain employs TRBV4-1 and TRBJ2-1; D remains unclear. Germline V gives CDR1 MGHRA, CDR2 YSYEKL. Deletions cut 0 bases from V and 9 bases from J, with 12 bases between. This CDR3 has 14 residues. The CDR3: CASSQDPGAGEQFF. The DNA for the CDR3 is TGCGCCAGCAGCCAAGATCCCGGAGCCGGTGAGCAGTTCTTC.